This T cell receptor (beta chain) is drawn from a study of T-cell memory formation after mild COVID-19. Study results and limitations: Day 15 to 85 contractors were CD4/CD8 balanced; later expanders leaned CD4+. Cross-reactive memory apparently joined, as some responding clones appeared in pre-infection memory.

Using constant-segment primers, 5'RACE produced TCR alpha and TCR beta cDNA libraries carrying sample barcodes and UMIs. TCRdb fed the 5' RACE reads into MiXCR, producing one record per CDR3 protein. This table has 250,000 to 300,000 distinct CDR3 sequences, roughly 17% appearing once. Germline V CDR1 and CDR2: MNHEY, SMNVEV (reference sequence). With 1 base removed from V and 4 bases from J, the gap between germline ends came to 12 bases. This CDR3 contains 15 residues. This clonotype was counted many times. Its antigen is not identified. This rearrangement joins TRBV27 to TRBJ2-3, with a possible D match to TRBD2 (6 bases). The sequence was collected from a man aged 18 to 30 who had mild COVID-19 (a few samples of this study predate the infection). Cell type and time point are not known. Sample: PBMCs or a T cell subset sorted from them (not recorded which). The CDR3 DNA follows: TGTGCCAGCAGTTTATTAGGCGGGGAAGCAGATACGCAGTATTTT. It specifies CASSLLGGEADTQYF.